Listed here are 17 T cell receptor beta chains from one sample, sequenced in a study of cytomegalovirus exposure and HLA in healthy donors. PCR amplification relied on 60 Vbeta primers (plus 13 Jbeta primers). This table comes from immunoSEQ multiplex PCR, and its TCRdb copy is limited to in-frame clones, with some not included. Of about 130,000 clones in the sample, 76% were seen once. Input material: PBMCs. The receptors were gathered from a man aged 40-49 years in good health and CMV-seronegative.

The chain has TRBV4-3 and TRBJ2-3; the D gene is possibly TRBD2 (6 bases). The V end lost 1 base, the J end lost 1 base, and 15 bases lay between the germline ends. The germline V gene has CDR1 LGHNA and CDR2 YSLEER. This CDR3 comprises 17 residues. This CDR3 reads CASSQAGAGRGTDTQYF. In DNA form, the CDR3 reads TGCGCCAGCAGCCAAGCTGGTGCGGGACGAGGCACAGATACGCAGTATTTT.

The gene calls are TRBV27 and TRBJ2-2; D is perhaps TRBD1 (6 bases). Germline values: CDR1 MNHEY, CDR2 SMNVEV (reference sequence). Between the trimmed V and J ends, which lost 7 bases and 2 bases, there was a span of 11 bases. CDR3 length: 14 amino acids. The CDR3 DNA reads as TGTGCCAGCAAGGACAGCTCCAACACCGGGGAGCTGTTTTTT. Its protein is CASKDSSNTGELFF.

V gene TRBV4-3 combines with J gene TRBJ1-5; maybe TRBD1 (6 bases). The V gene's germline CDR1 is LGHNA and CDR2 YSLEER. The CDR3 totals 16 residues. V lost 0 bases and J lost 5, with 14 bases in between. CDR3 DNA sequence: TGCGCCAGCAGCCAAGATACTGAGGGGGGGTATCAGCCCCAGCATTTT. Residues: CASSQDTEGGYQPQHF.

This clone was detected only once. This chain joins TRBV5-6 and TRBJ2-1; 9 bases are a match to TRBD2. Germline CDR1 reads SGHDT; CDR2 reads YYEEEE. This CDR3 is built from 18 residues. Trimming took 9 bases from V and 2 from J; bases not matched to a gene: 18. The CDR3 nucleotides read TGTGCCACCCGGTCTAGCGGGGAACCATTCTTCCCCTACAATGAGCAGTTCTTC. Translating it yields CATRSSGEPFFPYNEQFF.

This sequence joins TRBV5-4 and TRBJ1-2, with no clear D. CDR3 length: 14 amino acids. CDR1 is SGHNT and CDR2 is YYREEE in the germline V gene (reference sequence). V lost 5 bases to trimming and J lost 6 bases, with 17 bases between them. CDR3 amino acids: CASRFIGLDNGYTF. In nucleotides, the CDR3 is TGTGCCAGCAGGTTCATCGGCCTTGACAATGGCTACACCTTC.

This chain links TRBV13 with TRBJ1-4; no clear D. The ends were cut back, 3 bases at V and 4 bases at J, with 6 bases in the middle. Germline-derived CDR1 and CDR2 are PRHDT and FYEKMQ (reference sequence). The CDR3 runs to 13 residues. The DNA for the CDR3 is TGTGCCAGCAGCTTCGGTGTTAATGAAAAACTGTTTTTT. It codes for CASSFGVNEKLFF. The whole variable domain, remainder taken from reference TRBV13 and TRBJ1-4, is AAGVIQSPRHLIKEKRETATLKCYPIPRHDTVYWYQQGPGQDPQFLISFYEKMQSDKGSIPDRFSAQQFSDYHSELNMSSLELGDSALYFCASSFGVNEKLFFGSGTQLSVL.

The V call is TRBV9, the J call TRBJ2-1; 8 nucleotides agree with TRBD2. CDR1 is SGDLS and CDR2 is YYNGEE in the germline V gene. The CDR3 contains 14 residues. V gave up 0 bases and J gave up 6 bases; unmatched junction bases: 2. The CDR3 DNA follows: TGTGCCAGCAGCGTAGGGAGCGGGAGCAATGAGCAGTTCTTC. Its protein is CASSVGSGSNEQFF.

This clone is a singleton in its sample. The J gene is TRBJ2-5, the V gene TRBV7-2, with D perhaps TRBD1 (5 bases). V dropped 1 base and J dropped 0 bases, with 6 bases sitting between them. CDR3 length: 14 amino acids. Germline CDR1 and CDR2: SGHTA and FQGNSA. CDR3 in amino acids: CASSLGQHQETQYF. CDR3 coding DNA: TGTGCCAGCAGCTTAGGACAGCACCAAGAGACCCAGTACTTC.

The chain recombines TRBV9 with TRBJ2-3; 7 bases match TRBD1. J lost 0 bases, V lost 6 bases, and 7 bases had no gene match. The germline V gene encodes CDR1 SGDLS and CDR2 YYNGEE. This CDR3 is 15 amino acids long. CDR3 loop: CASNQGQLSTDTQYF. As DNA, the CDR3 is TGTGCCAGCAACCAGGGACAGCTTAGCACAGATACGCAGTATTTT. Full variable domain (outside the CDR3, taken from reference TRBV9 and TRBJ2-3): DSGVTQTPKHLITATGQRVTLRCSPRSGDLSVYWYQQSLDQGLQFLIQYYNGEERAKGNILERFSAQQFPDLHSELNLSSLELGDSALYFCASNQGQLSTDTQYFGPGTRLTVL.

V and J are TRBV29-1 and TRBJ2-7, with 7 nucleotides matching TRBD2. The CDR3 sequence is 16 residues long. V shed 6 bases, J shed 0 bases, and the junction held 14 bases outside the gene matches. Germline assignment: CDR1 SQVTM and CDR2 ANQGSEA. The CDR3 loop is CSVAGDSSGSSYEQYF. The CDR3, as DNA: TGCAGCGTCGCGGGGGATTCTTCCGGTTCCTCCTACGAGCAGTACTTC.

This clone was observed a single time. The J gene is TRBJ2-7, the V gene TRBV7-2, with a weak D call TRBD1 (6 bases). The CDR3 consists of 15 residues. Per germline, CDR1 SGHTA and CDR2 FQGNSA. With 1 base removed from V and 2 bases from J, the gap between germline ends came to 12 bases. As DNA, the CDR3 is TGTGCCAGCAGCTTAGTCTCACAGGGTGCCTACGAGCAGTACTTC. It codes for CASSLVSQGAYEQYF. Drawing the rest from reference TRBV7-2 and TRBJ2-7, the complete variable domain is GAGVSQSPSNKVTEKGKDVELRCDPISGHTALYWYRQSLGQGLEFLIYFQGNSAPDKSGLPSDRFSAERTGGSVSTLTIQRTQQEDSAVYLCASSLVSQGAYEQYFGPGTRLTVT.

This clone turned up a few times. This chain uses TRBV6-6 with TRBJ2-7; a weak D match, TRBD2 (6 bases). CDR1 and CDR2 from the germline V gene are MNHNY and SVGAGI (reference sequence). The CDR3 runs 14 residues. V lost 2 bases and J 2 bases, leaving 10 bases between the germline ends. The CDR3 DNA follows: TGTGCCAGCAGTTACGGGACTGGGGCCTACGAGCAGTACTTC. Translated: CASSYGTGAYEQYF.

V and J are TRBV28 and TRBJ2-1; 12 bases are a match to TRBD2. The V gene end was trimmed by 4 bases and the J gene end by 8 bases; junction bases not matched to a gene: 6. Germline CDR1 reads MDHEN; CDR2 reads SYDVKM. The CDR3 is 15 amino acids. CDR3 in amino acids: CASSSLAGGLDEQFF. The CDR3 DNA reads as TGTGCCAGCAGTTCGCTAGCGGGAGGGTTGGATGAGCAGTTCTTC.

V is TRBV9 and J is TRBJ2-1, with D maybe TRBD2 (5 bases). Trimming cost V 3 bases and J 2 bases, with 12 bases left between them. The germline gives CDR1 SGDLS, CDR2 YYNGEE. The length of the CDR3 is 15 residues. CDR3 protein: CASSGRGRTYNEQFF. In DNA, the CDR3 is TGTGCCAGCAGCGGGCGAGGGAGAACCTACAATGAGCAGTTCTTC.

J is TRBJ2-7 and V is TRBV5-4, with TRBD2 matching 8 bases. The CDR3 covers 15 residues. V lost 0 bases, J lost 5 bases, and 7 bases stayed unmatched. Germline V gene lookup returns CDR1 SGHNT and CDR2 YYREEE (reference sequence). CDR3 amino acids: CASSLGGAGVHEQYF. The CDR3 coding sequence is TGTGCCAGCAGCTTGGGGGGAGCGGGAGTCCACGAGCAGTACTTC.

The V call is TRBV28, the J call TRBJ1-5; weak D call: TRBD1 (6 bases). In germline, CDR1 is MDHEN, CDR2 SYDVKM. This CDR3 comprises 18 residues. Trimming shortened V by 6 bases and J by 0 bases, and 21 bases separated the two germline ends. For the CDR3, the DNA is TGTGCCAGCAGGGCCGCCGGGGGGGGGCTGGGTAGCAATCAGCCCCAGCATTTT. Protein sequence: CASRAAGGGLGSNQPQHF.

As to this clone: This sample also contains other DNA sequences that code for the same CDR3. The CDR3 is CASSSGLAGTDTQYF. As DNA, the CDR3 is TGTGCCAGCAGCTCGGGACTAGCGGGCACAGATACGCAGTATTTT. The chain joins TRBV7-3 to TRBJ2-3; 11 bases are shared with TRBD2. CDR1 is SGHTA and CDR2 is FQGTGA in the germline V gene. With 4 bases clipped from V and 1 base from J, the junction kept 1 base outside the gene matches. The CDR3 runs to 15 residues.